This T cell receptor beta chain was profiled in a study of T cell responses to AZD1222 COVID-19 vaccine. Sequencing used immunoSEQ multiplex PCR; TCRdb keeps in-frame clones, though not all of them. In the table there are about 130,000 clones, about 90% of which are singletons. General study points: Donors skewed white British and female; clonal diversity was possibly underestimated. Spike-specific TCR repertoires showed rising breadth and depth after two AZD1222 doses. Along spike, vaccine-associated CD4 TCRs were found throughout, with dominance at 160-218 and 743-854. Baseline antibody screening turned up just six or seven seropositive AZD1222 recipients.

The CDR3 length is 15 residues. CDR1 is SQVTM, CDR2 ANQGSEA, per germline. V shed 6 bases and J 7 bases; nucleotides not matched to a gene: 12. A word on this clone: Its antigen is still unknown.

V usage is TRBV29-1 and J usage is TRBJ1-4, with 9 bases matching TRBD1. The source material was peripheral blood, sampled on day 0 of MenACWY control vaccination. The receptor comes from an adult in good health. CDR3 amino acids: CSVARPGQGGEKLFF. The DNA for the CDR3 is TGCAGCGTAGCTCGCCCGGGACAGGGTGGTGAAAAACTGTTTTTT. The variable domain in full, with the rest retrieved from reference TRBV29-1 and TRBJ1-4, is SAVISQKPSRDICQRGTSLTIQCQVDSQVTMMFWYRQQPGQSLTLIATANQGSEATYESGFVIDKFPISRPNLTFSTLTVSNMSPEDSSIYLCSVARPGQGGEKLFFGSGTQLSVL.